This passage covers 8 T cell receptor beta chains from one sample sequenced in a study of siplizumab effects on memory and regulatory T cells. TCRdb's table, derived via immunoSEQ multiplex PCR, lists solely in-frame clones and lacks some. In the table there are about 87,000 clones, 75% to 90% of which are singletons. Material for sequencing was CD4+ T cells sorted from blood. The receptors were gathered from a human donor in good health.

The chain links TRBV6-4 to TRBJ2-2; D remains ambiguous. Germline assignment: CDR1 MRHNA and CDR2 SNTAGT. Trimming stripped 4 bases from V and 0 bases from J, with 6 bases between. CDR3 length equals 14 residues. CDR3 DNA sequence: TGTGCCAGCAGTGCACTAACGAACACCGGGGAGCTGTTTTTT. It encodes CASSALTNTGELFF.

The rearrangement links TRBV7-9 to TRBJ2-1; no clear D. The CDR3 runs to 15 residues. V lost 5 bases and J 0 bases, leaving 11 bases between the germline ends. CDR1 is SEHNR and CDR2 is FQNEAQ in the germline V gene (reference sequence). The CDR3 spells CASSLTLNSYNEQFF. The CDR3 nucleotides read TGTGCCAGCAGCCTGACACTAAACTCCTACAATGAGCAGTTCTTC.

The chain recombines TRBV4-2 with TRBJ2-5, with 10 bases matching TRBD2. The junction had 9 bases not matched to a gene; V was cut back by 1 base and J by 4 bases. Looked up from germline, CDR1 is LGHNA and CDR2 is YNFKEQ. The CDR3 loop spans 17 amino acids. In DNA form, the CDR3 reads TGTGCCAGCAGCCAAGTCTCGACTAGCGGGTCGGGAGAGACCCAGTACTTC. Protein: CASSQVSTSGSGETQYF.

In DNA form, the CDR3 reads TGTGCCAGCAGTTACCTCCTGAGGGTCCCTAATGAAAAACTGTTTTTT. It translates to CASSYLLRVPNEKLFF. The V call is TRBV6-6, the J call TRBJ1-4; D is undetermined. V was cut by 2 bases and J by 3 bases, with 13 bases left in between. CDR3 size: 16 residues. Germline CDR1 MNHNY, CDR2 SVGAGI (reference sequence).

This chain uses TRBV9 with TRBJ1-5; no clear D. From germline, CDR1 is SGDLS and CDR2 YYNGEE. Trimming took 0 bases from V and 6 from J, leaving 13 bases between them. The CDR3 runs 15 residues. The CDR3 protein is CASSVGGEGSQPQHF. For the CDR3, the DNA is TGTGCCAGCAGCGTAGGAGGTGAGGGAAGTCAGCCCCAGCATTTT. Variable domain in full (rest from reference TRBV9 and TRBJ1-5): DSGVTQTPKHLITATGQRVTLRCSPRSGDLSVYWYQQSLDQGLQFLIQYYNGEERAKGNILERFSAQQFPDLHSELNLSSLELGDSALYFCASSVGGEGSQPQHFGDGTRLSIL.

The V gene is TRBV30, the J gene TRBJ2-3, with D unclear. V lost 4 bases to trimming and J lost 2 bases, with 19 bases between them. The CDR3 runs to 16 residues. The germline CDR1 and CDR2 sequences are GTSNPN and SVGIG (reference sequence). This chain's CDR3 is CAWTLGNRQLTDTQYF. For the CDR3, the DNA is TGTGCCTGGACCCTAGGGAATCGGCAGCTCACAGATACGCAGTATTTT.

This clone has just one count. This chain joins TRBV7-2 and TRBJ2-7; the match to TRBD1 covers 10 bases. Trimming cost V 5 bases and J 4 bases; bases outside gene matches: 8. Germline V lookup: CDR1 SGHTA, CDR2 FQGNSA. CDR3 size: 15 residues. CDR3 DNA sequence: TGTGCCAGCAGCCGCTCCGGGACAGGGGTTTACGAGCAGTACTTC. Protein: CASSRSGTGVYEQYF.

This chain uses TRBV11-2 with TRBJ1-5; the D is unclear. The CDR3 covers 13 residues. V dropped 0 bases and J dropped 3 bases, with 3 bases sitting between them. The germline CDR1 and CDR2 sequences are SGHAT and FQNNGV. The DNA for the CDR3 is TGTGCCAGCAGCTTAGATATCAATCAGCCCCAGCATTTT. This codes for CASSLDINQPQHF.